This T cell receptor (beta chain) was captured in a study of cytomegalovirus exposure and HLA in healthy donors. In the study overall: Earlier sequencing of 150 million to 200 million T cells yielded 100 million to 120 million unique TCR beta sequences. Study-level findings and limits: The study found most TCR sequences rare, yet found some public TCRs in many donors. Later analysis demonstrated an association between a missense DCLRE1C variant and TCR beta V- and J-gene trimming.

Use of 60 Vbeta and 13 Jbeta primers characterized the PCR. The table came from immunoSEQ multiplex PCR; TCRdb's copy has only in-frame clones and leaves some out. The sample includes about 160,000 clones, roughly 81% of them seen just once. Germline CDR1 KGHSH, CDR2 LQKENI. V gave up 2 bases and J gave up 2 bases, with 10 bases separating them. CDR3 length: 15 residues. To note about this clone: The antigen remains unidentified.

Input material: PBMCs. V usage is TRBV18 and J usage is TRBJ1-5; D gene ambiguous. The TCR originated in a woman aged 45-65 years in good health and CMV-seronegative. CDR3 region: CASSPSGGGNQPQHF. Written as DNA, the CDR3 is TGTGCCAGCTCACCAAGCGGAGGTGGCAATCAGCCCCAGCATTTT.